This TCR beta chain was identified during a study of cytomegalovirus exposure and HLA in healthy donors. Of note for this clone: What it binds is not known.

Germline V CDR1 and CDR2: SGHVS, FQNEAQ. V dropped 8 bases and J dropped 0 bases, with 14 bases sitting between them. The CDR3 spans 14 residues. Study-level results: According to reports, the classifier identified cytomegalovirus status with high specificity and sensitivity. The CMV antigen specificity of a few CMV-associated chains was confirmed through in vitro analysis. A later analysis appeared to link common viral pathogens to several of the most significant clusters.

Both 60 Vbeta primers and 13 Jbeta primers went into the PCR. Clones were sequenced by immunoSEQ multiplex PCR, and TCRdb holds only the in-frame ones, with some missing. The sample carries 95,000 to 110,000 clones, around 66% recorded once. The rearrangement uses TRBV7-8 and TRBJ2-7; tentative D call: TRBD2 (5 bases). Material for sequencing was PBMCs. The clonotype was recovered from a woman aged 50 to 60 in good health and CMV-seronegative. The chain's CDR3 is CASGSPGFSYEQYF. Written as DNA, the CDR3 is TGTGCCAGCGGGTCGCCGGGGTTCTCCTACGAGCAGTACTTC.